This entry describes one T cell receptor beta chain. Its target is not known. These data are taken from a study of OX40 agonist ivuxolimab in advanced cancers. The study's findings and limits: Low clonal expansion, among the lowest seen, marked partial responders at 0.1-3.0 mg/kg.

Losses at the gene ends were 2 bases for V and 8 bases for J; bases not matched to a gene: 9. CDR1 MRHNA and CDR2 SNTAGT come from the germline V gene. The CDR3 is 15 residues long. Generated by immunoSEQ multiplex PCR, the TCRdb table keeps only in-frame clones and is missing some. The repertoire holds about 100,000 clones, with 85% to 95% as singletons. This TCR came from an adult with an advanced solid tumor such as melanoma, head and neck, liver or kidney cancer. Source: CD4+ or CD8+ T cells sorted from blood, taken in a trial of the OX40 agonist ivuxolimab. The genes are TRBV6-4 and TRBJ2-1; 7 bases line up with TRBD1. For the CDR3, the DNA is TGTGCCAGCAGTGACCGAACAGGGGCCTTGGATGAGCAGTTCTTC. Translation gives CASSDRTGALDEQFF.